These 15 T cell receptor beta chains share one sample of origin, sequenced in a study of T cell responses to AZD1222 COVID-19 vaccine. Sequencing used immunoSEQ multiplex PCR; TCRdb keeps in-frame clones, though not all of them. The profile shows tens of thousands of clones, 70% to 90% of them singletons. The sequencing here drew on peripheral blood, taken 28 days after the second AZD1222 dose. Receptors originate from an adult who received the AZD1222 COVID-19 vaccine.

This chain joins TRBV19 and TRBJ1-2; 7 nucleotides align to TRBD1. Germline assignment: CDR1 LNHDA and CDR2 SQIVND (reference sequence). This CDR3 region has 13 residues. J gave up 2 bases and V 10 bases, and 7 bases lay outside the gene matches. The CDR3 sequence: CATKYRGNYGYTF. CDR3 DNA: TGTGCCACCAAATACAGGGGCAACTATGGCTACACCTTC.

V is TRBV7-6 and J is TRBJ2-2, with TRBD2 identical over 8 bases. The CDR3 extends over 15 amino acids. Losses at the gene ends were 4 bases for V and 5 bases for J; bases not matched to a gene: 6. Germline CDR1 is SGHVS and CDR2 is FNYEAQ. The CDR3 DNA reads as TGTGCCAGCAGCTCGGGGACTAGTCGTACCGGGGAGCTGTTTTTT. It encodes CASSSGTSRTGELFF.

V usage is TRBV6-5 and J usage is TRBJ2-1; 10 bases map to TRBD1. Trimming at V came to 7 bases and at J to 4 bases, leaving 7 bases not matched to a gene. CDR1 is MNHEY, CDR2 SVGAGI, per germline. The CDR3 runs 15 residues. CDR3 DNA: TGTGCCAGCATCGTAGACAGGGGGCTATACAATGAGCAGTTCTTC. It codes for CASIVDRGLYNEQFF.

The chain uses TRBV3-1 (or the pseudogene TRBV3-2) and TRBJ2-7; possible D gene TRBD1, 6 bases. V was trimmed by 0 bases and J by 4 bases, leaving 13 bases between them. Per the germline V gene, CDR1 is LGHDT and CDR2 is YNNKEL (reference sequence). The CDR3 totals 15 residues. Here the CDR3 reads CASSQDPGHLYEQYF. The CDR3 DNA follows: TGTGCCAGCAGCCAAGACCCGGGACACCTTTACGAGCAGTACTTC.

A remark on this clone: The junction differs from germline at one of its ends, possibly a read error. The chain uses TRBV7-2 and TRBJ1-6; D not certain. Per the germline V gene, CDR1 is SGHTA and CDR2 is FQGNSA. The CDR3 runs 18 residues. The CDR3 is CASTPHPGRAPYSSPLHF. Written as DNA, the CDR3 is TGTGCCAGCACCCCACACCCTGGACGGGCCCCATATAGTTCACCCCTCCACTTT.

The sample holds one count of this clone. The chain uses TRBV19 and TRBJ1-1, with 8 bases identical to TRBD1. Germline assignment: CDR1 LNHDA and CDR2 SQIVND (reference sequence). J lost 5 bases, V lost 5 bases, and 4 bases had no gene match. This CDR3 spans 13 amino acids. CDR3 nucleotide sequence: TGTGCCAGTAGTGTACAGGGGGGGACTGAAGCTTTCTTT. Amino acid sequence: CASSVQGGTEAFF. The entire variable domain, with the rest obtained from reference TRBV19 and TRBJ1-1, is as follows: DGGITQSPKYLFRKEGQNVTLSCEQNLNHDAMYWYRQDPGQGLRLIYYSQIVNDFQKGDIAEGYSVSREKKESFPLTVTSAQKNPTAFYLCASSVQGGTEAFFGQGTRLTVV.

The genes are TRBV3-1 (or the pseudogene TRBV3-2) and TRBJ2-1; TRBD2 matches at 7 bases. The germline CDR1 and CDR2 sequences are LGHDT and YNNKEL (reference sequence). The CDR3 is made up of 14 amino acids. Trimming cost V 5 bases and J 6 bases; bases outside gene matches: 7. The CDR3 region is CASSSGLPGNEQFF. The CDR3 region has the DNA TGTGCCAGCAGCTCGGGACTACCGGGCAATGAGCAGTTCTTC.

The gene calls are TRBV30 and TRBJ1-2; D is undetermined. With 1 base removed from V and 8 bases from J, the gap between germline ends came to 14 bases. The CDR3 totals 13 residues. CDR1 and CDR2 from the germline V gene are GTSNPN and SVGIG (reference sequence). CDR3 in amino acids: CAWSGGGDQGYTF. As DNA, the CDR3 is TGTGCCTGGAGTGGAGGCGGGGATCAAGGCTACACCTTC.

The J gene is TRBJ1-2, the V gene TRBV6-5, with D uncertain. This CDR3 comprises 13 residues. With 11 bases removed from V and 8 bases from J, the gap between germline ends came to 21 bases. Germline assignment: CDR1 MNHEY and CDR2 SVGAGI. CDR3 DNA: TGTGCCGGACTCCGTCACGGGTCTGGGGGCTACACCTTC. It encodes CAGLRHGSGGYTF.

Only one count was recorded for this clone. The V call is TRBV3-1 (or the pseudogene TRBV3-2), the J call TRBJ2-2, with TRBD2 identical over 7 bases. Germline CDR1 LGHDT, CDR2 YNNKEL (reference sequence). The CDR3 has 16 amino acids. Unmatched junction bases numbered 9, after V lost 4 bases and J lost 4 bases. CDR3 in amino acids: CASSRRTLAATGELFF. The CDR3 DNA sequence: TGTGCCAGCAGCCGCAGAACCCTAGCGGCCACCGGGGAGCTGTTTTTT.

V is TRBV5-1 and J is TRBJ1-1; 8 nucleotides agree with TRBD1. V shed 4 bases and J 8 bases; nucleotides not matched to a gene: 10. The germline gives CDR1 SGHRS, CDR2 YFSETQ. This CDR3 contains 14 residues. The CDR3: CASSPGQGEVEAFF. CDR3 in DNA: TGCGCCAGCAGCCCCGGACAGGGAGAGGTCGAAGCTTTCTTT.

The CDR3 region is CASSLAGENEKLFF. In DNA, the CDR3 is TGTGCCAGCAGTTTAGCAGGGGAGAATGAAAAACTGTTTTTT. The chain combines TRBV27 with TRBJ1-4; the D gene is possibly TRBD1 (6 bases). The germline CDR1 and CDR2 sequences are MNHEY and SMNVEV (reference sequence). The CDR3 has 14 residues. Trimming left V 2 bases short and J 5 bases short, with 9 bases between.

The CDR3 protein is CASSTGTGVGGELFF. CDR3 nucleotides: TGTGCCAGCAGCACGGGGACAGGGGTTGGCGGGGAGCTGTTTTTT. This sequence joins TRBV5-6 and TRBJ2-2, with 10 bases that match TRBD1. Unmatched junction bases numbered 7, after V lost 4 bases and J lost 7 bases. The CDR3 contains 15 residues. Germline CDR1 and CDR2: SGHDT and YYEEEE.

The chain uses TRBV7-9 and TRBJ2-5; D is ambiguous. The CDR3 sequence is 14 residues long. The V gene's germline CDR1 is SEHNR and CDR2 FQNEAQ (reference sequence). V lost 4 bases, J lost 5 bases, and 14 bases lay in between. For the CDR3, the DNA is TGTGCCAGCAGCTCAGCTTTGGCTCTTGAGACCCAGTACTTC. Translated, it gives CASSSALALETQYF.

The sample holds a few counts of this clone. This chain connects TRBV4-1 to TRBJ2-7; a possible D gene is TRBD2 (6 bases). V shed 1 base and J shed 2 bases, with 9 bases lying between them. The CDR3 has 14 amino acids. Per the germline V gene, CDR1 is MGHRA and CDR2 is YSYEKL. The CDR3 DNA follows: TGCGCCAGCAGCCAAGCGGGAGCCGCCTACGAGCAGTACTTC. Encoded protein: CASSQAGAAYEQYF.